Below, 6 T cell receptor beta chains from the same sample are listed, as sequenced in a study of identical twins. Each CDR3 protein is one row after TCRdb ran MiXCR on the 5' RACE reads. The sample includes under 350,000 distinct CDR3 sequences, 9.5% seen only once; the top ten take roughly 7%. The same specimen was also included in a second study, on yellow fever vaccine responses in identical twins.

The sequencing input was CD8+ T cells sorted from blood. The receptors originated from a woman in her late teens or twenties in good health.

This sequence joins TRBV7-9 and TRBJ2-3; 7 positions match TRBD2. CDR1 and CDR2 from the germline V gene are SEHNR and FQNEAQ (reference sequence). The CDR3 is 14 amino acids. The V gene end was trimmed by 2 bases and the J gene end by 5 bases; junction bases not matched to a gene: 4. CDR3 nucleotide sequence: TGTGCCAGCAGCTTACGGGGGAGGGGAGATACGCAGTATTTT. Protein sequence: CASSLRGRGDTQYF.

This clonotype came up many times. This chain links TRBV29-1 with TRBJ2-6; D might be TRBD1 (6 bases). The length of the CDR3 is 16 residues. Germline V gene lookup returns CDR1 SQVTM and CDR2 ANQGSEA. Trimming left V 6 bases short and J 0 bases short, with 15 bases between. In DNA, the CDR3 is TGCAGCGTCTTAGGACAGTCTAGCTCTGGGGCCAACGTCCTGACTTTC. It translates to CSVLGQSSSGANVLTF.

This clonotype was detected many times. The V gene is TRBV20-1, the J gene TRBJ2-1, with TRBD2 matching over 7 bases. V was pared by 4 bases and J by 8 bases, with 14 bases of the junction left unmatched. Per germline, CDR1 DFQATT and CDR2 SNEGSKA (reference sequence). The CDR3 runs to 15 residues. This CDR3 reads CSATDPGGVVYEQFF. The CDR3, as DNA: TGCAGTGCTACCGACCCGGGGGGAGTTGTGTATGAGCAGTTCTTC.

The chain links TRBV27 to TRBJ2-1; 8 positions match TRBD2. The J segment lost 8 bases and the V segment lost 5 bases, leaving 14 bases of the junction unmatched. This CDR3 region has 16 residues. Germline CDR1 reads MNHEY; CDR2 reads SMNVEV (reference sequence). The CDR3 DNA reads TGTGCCAGCAGTCCACTCGGGGGCGGGAGGATGGATGAGCAGTTCTTC. Residues: CASSPLGGGRMDEQFF.

The table lists this clonotype with a few counts. The chain combines TRBV28 with TRBJ2-1; 10 bases align to TRBD1. The J segment lost 5 bases and the V segment lost 5 bases, leaving 12 bases of the junction unmatched. CDR3 length equals 17 residues. Germline assignment: CDR1 MDHEN and CDR2 SYDVKM. The CDR3 DNA is TGTGCCAGCAGTGATGGGGACAGGGGATTTTGGGACAATGAGCAGTTCTTC. It yields the protein CASSDGDRGFWDNEQFF.

This clonotype has just a few counts. This chain links TRBV5-4 with TRBJ2-7; D possibly corresponds to TRBD1 (6 bases). The germline CDR1 and CDR2 sequences are SGHNT and YYREEE (reference sequence). The CDR3 extends over 14 amino acids. The germline V and J ends were trimmed by 4 bases and 2 bases, with 13 bases remaining between them. Written as DNA, the CDR3 is TGTGCCAGCAGCACGACTCCAGGGGCCTACGAGCAGTACTTC. It is translated as CASSTTPGAYEQYF.